Listed below are T cell receptor beta chains from one sample, sequenced in a study of T cells in Graves' hyperthyroidism and ophthalmopathy. TCRdb re-called the multiplex PCR reads through MiXCR, storing one row per CDR3 protein. The sample records hundreds of thousands of distinct CDR3 sequences, around a sixth being singletons. Material for sequencing was blood. The receptor set was obtained from a young woman with Graves' hyperthyroidism. Both conserved end residues are part of each CDR3. A D gene is named only where the DNA matches it firmly. Clone size, where shown, is once, few, many, or a class for clones that have expanded.

>TRBJ2-3|many|TRBV7-9|TRBD1
TGTGCCAGCACAAACAGGGGTGGATGGACAGATACGCAGTATTTT
CASTNRGGWTDTQYF
>TRBJ2-1|many|TRBV12-3/TRBV12-4|TRBD2
TGTGCCAGCAGCTCAGGACTAGCGCGGAATGAGCAGTTCTTC
CASSSGLARNEQFF
>TRBJ2-7|many|TRBV27|TRBD2
TGTGCCAGCAGCCTCGGGACTAGCGGGACCCACGAGCAGTACTTC
CASSLGTSGTHEQYF
>TRBJ2-1|many|TRBV7-2|TRBD1
TGTGCCAGCAGCTTAGAGGGGGCTGATAACAATGAGCAGTTCTTC
CASSLEGADNNEQFF
>TRBJ1-1|many|TRBV6-2/TRBV6-3|NA
TGTGCCAGCAGTTACAGACTGAGGGAGACTGAAGCTTTCTTT
CASSYRLRETEAFF
>TRBJ2-2|few|TRBV24-1|NA
TGTGCCACCAGTGATTTGGGGAGGACCGGGGAGCTGTTTTTT
CATSDLGRTGELFF
>TRBJ2-1|few|TRBV29-1|TRBD2
TGCAGCGGGGGGGGACTAGCGGGAGGATCGCTGGATGAGCAGTTCTTC
CSGGGLAGGSLDEQFF
>TRBJ2-1|NA|TRBV11-2|NA
TGTGCCAGCAGCGATTACCCCTTGAGTGAGCAGTTCTTC
CASSDYPLSEQFF
>TRBJ2-1|NA|TRBV28|TRBD1
TGTGCCAGCAATTCCGTTAGGGACAGGCCCAATTACTCCTACAATGAGCAGTTCTTC
CASNSVRDRPNYSYNEQFF
>TRBJ1-3|many|TRBV9|TRBD1
TGTGCCAGCACCAGGACAGGTCCTGGAAACACCATATATTTT
CASTRTGPGNTIYF
>TRBJ2-2|many|TRBV30|TRBD1
TGTGCCTGGAGTCGGGACAGGGCGAACACCGGGGAGCTGTTTTTT
CAWSRDRANTGELFF